What follows are 16 T cell receptor beta chains derived from one specimen sequenced in a study of cytomegalovirus exposure and HLA in healthy donors. Primers: 60 Vbeta forward and 13 Jbeta reverse. Produced via immunoSEQ multiplex PCR; TCRdb's table is partial and in-frame only. The repertoire holds about 110,000 clones, with over 65% as singletons. Sequencing was performed on PBMCs. These TCRs come from a woman aged 30 to 39 in good health and CMV-seronegative.

This clone was seen more than once but under ten times. V gene TRBV5-1 combines with J gene TRBJ1-1, with 7 bases lining up with TRBD1. Germline V CDR1 and CDR2: SGHRS, YFSETQ. This CDR3 spans 15 amino acids. Trimming removed 4 bases from V and 6 bases from J; junction bases left unmatched: 12. CDR3 loop: CASSVGQGVGPEAFF. CDR3 coding DNA: TGCGCCAGCAGCGTTGGCCAGGGGGTAGGTCCTGAAGCTTTCTTT.

The V and J genes are TRBV7-6 and TRBJ2-5; tentative D call: TRBD2 (6 bases). Between the trimmed V and J ends, which lost 4 bases and 5 bases, there was a span of 14 bases. This CDR3 has 14 residues. Germline CDR1 and CDR2: SGHVS and FNYEAQ. CDR3 protein: CASSSRTAGETQYF. The CDR3 nucleotides read TGTGCCAGCAGCTCCCGGACGGCGGGGGAGACCCAGTACTTC. The full variable domain, its missing parts supplied by reference TRBV7-6 and TRBJ2-5, is GAGVSQSPRYKVTKRGQDVALRCDPISGHVSLYWYRQALGQGPEFLTYFNYEAQQDKSGLPNDRFSAERPEGSISTLTIQRTEQRDSAMYRCASSSRTAGETQYFGPGTRLLVL.

The J gene is TRBJ2-2, the V gene TRBV6-4; the match to TRBD2 covers 9 bases. CDR3 length: 17 residues. Germline CDR1 is MRHNA and CDR2 is SNTAGT. Germline trimming cut 6 bases from V and 4 bases from J; bases unmatched to any gene: 12. CDR3: CASRRLAGTTGTGELFF. The CDR3 nucleotides read TGTGCCAGCAGAAGGCTAGCGGGAACAACGGGCACCGGGGAGCTGTTTTTT.

The chain uses TRBV10-3 and TRBJ1-5; 7 bases match TRBD1. In germline, CDR1 is ENHRY, CDR2 SYGVKD. The CDR3 is 15 residues long. Trimming cost V 4 bases and J 7 bases; bases outside gene matches: 10. The DNA of the CDR3 is TGTGCCATCAGTGCGGGACAGTCTCAAGAGCAGCCCCAGCATTTT. Its translation: CAISAGQSQEQPQHF.

The gene calls are TRBV6-5 and TRBJ2-2; 10 bases fit TRBD1. V trimming: 6 bases; J trimming: 1 base; junction bases outside the gene matches: 2. Germline V gene lookup returns CDR1 MNHEY and CDR2 SVGAGI. The CDR3 is 15 residues long. The CDR3 spells CASSRDRGNTGELFF. DNA of the CDR3: TGTGCCAGCAGCCGGGACAGGGGGAACACCGGGGAGCTGTTTTTT.

The chain joins TRBV28 to TRBJ1-5; TRBD1 aligns across 9 bases. The CDR3 consists of 14 residues. The junction had 3 bases not matched to a gene; V was cut back by 5 bases and J by 4 bases. Germline-derived CDR1 and CDR2 are MDHEN and SYDVKM. CDR3 protein: CASSGTGINQPQHF. The CDR3 nucleotides read TGTGCCAGCAGTGGGACAGGGATAAATCAGCCCCAGCATTTT.

J is TRBJ2-5 and V is TRBV1; the tabulated D call, TRBD1, remains unverified against the DNA. TRBV1 is a known pseudogene. The CDR3 extends over 14 amino acids. The CDR3 region is CTSIRRGNQETQYF. In DNA, the CDR3 is TGCACCAGCATCCGTAGGGGAAACCAAGAGACCCAGTACTTC.

The V gene is TRBV7-8, the J gene TRBJ2-1; 14 bases align to TRBD2. The CDR3 is 16 amino acids. Germline assignment: CDR1 SGHVS and CDR2 FQNEAQ. The junction had 12 bases not matched to a gene; V was cut back by 5 bases and J by 12 bases. The CDR3 bases are TGTGCCAGCAGCCCCGACAGGGTTGGGACTAGCGGGAGGCAGTTCTTC. Its translation: CASSPDRVGTSGRQFF. Full variable domain (remainder filled in from reference TRBV7-8 and TRBJ2-1): GAGVSQSPRYKVAKRGQDVALRCDPISGHVSLFWYQQALGQGPEFLTYFQNEAQLDKSGLPSDRFFAERPEGSVSTLKIQRTQQEDSAVYLCASSPDRVGTSGRQFFGPGTRLTVL.

J is TRBJ2-5 and V is TRBV11-3, with 8 nucleotides matching TRBD1. V was clipped by 1 base and J by 5 bases; unmatched bases: 6. Germline V CDR1 and CDR2: SGHNT, YENEEA. This CDR3 is built from 15 residues. The CDR3 region has the DNA TGTGCCAGCAGCTTAGGGAGACAGGGGCAGGAGACCCAGTACTTC. It yields the protein CASSLGRQGQETQYF.

The V and J genes are TRBV5-4 and TRBJ2-5, with D possibly matching TRBD1 (6 bases). The CDR3 runs to 15 residues. Germline lookup yields CDR1 SGHNT and CDR2 YYREEE (reference sequence). V was cut by 3 bases and J by 0 bases, with 12 bases left in between. Here the CDR3 DNA reads TGTGCCAGCAGCTCCACACAGGGATACCAAGAGACCCAGTACTTC. Translation gives CASSSTQGYQETQYF.

The CDR3 loop is CSAETGNDWDTQYF. DNA for the CDR3: TGCAGCGCCGAGACAGGGAATGATTGGGATACGCAGTATTTT. J is TRBJ2-3 and V is TRBV29-1; 7 nucleotides agree with TRBD1. V trimming: 7 bases; J trimming: 6 bases; junction bases outside the gene matches: 13. The V gene's germline CDR1 is SQVTM and CDR2 ANQGSEA. The length of the CDR3 is 14 residues.

The V gene is TRBV2, the J gene TRBJ1-5; possible D gene TRBD1, 6 bases. The CDR3 covers 16 residues. The V gene's germline CDR1 is SNHLY and CDR2 FYNNEI. Trimming left V 2 bases short and J 1 base short, with 12 bases between. CDR3 nucleotide sequence: TGTGCCAGCAGTGAAAGGGGGTGGCAAAGCAATCAGCCCCAGCATTTT. Amino acid sequence: CASSERGWQSNQPQHF.

The chain joins TRBV5-1 to TRBJ2-1, with TRBD1 matching 8 bases. The CDR3 runs to 11 residues. The J segment lost 14 bases and the V segment lost 4 bases, leaving 5 bases of the junction unmatched. In germline, CDR1 is SGHRS, CDR2 YFSETQ. This chain's CDR3 is CASSLGQGKFF. CDR3 DNA sequence: TGCGCCAGCAGCCTAGGACAGGGAAAGTTCTTC.

This chain joins TRBV18 and TRBJ1-5; no definite D call. Per germline, CDR1 KGHSH and CDR2 LQKENI. Between the trimmed V and J ends, which lost 0 bases and 5 bases, there was a span of 11 bases. The CDR3 runs to 15 residues. The chain's CDR3 is CASSPPGGGDQPQHF. The DNA for the CDR3 is TGTGCCAGCTCACCACCGGGAGGAGGCGATCAGCCCCAGCATTTT.

The chain uses TRBV10-3 and TRBJ2-7, with 9 bases lining up with TRBD2. J gave up 5 bases and V 6 bases, and 11 bases lay outside the gene matches. There are 15 residues in the CDR3. Germline assignment: CDR1 ENHRY and CDR2 SYGVKD. In DNA, the CDR3 is TGTGCCATCAGCGATCCGGGACTAGCTTCTGACGAGCAGTACTTC. Translated, it gives CAISDPGLASDEQYF.

This chain uses TRBV19 with TRBJ2-7; 8 nucleotides match TRBD1. This CDR3 contains 13 residues. V lost 3 bases, J lost 2 bases, and 0 bases stayed unmatched. Germline loops: CDR1 LNHDA, CDR2 SQIVND (reference sequence). The CDR3 DNA follows: TGTGCCAGTAGTATGGGACAGGCCTACGAGCAGTACTTC. Translation gives CASSMGQAYEQYF. Drawing the rest from reference TRBV19 and TRBJ2-7, the complete variable domain is DGGITQSPKYLFRKEGQNVTLSCEQNLNHDAMYWYRQDPGQGLRLIYYSQIVNDFQKGDIAEGYSVSREKKESFPLTVTSAQKNPTAFYLCASSMGQAYEQYFGPGTRLTVT.